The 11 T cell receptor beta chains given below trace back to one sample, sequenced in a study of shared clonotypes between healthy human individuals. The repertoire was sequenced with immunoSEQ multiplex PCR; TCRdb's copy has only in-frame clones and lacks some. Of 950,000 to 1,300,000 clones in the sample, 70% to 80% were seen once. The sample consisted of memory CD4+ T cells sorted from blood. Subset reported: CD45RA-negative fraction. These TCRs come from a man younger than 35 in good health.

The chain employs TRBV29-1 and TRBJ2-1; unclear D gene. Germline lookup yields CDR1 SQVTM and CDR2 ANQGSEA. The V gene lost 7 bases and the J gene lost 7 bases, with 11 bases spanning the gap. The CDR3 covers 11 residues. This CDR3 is CSATGNNEQFF. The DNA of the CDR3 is TGCAGCGCCACTGGAAATAATGAGCAGTTCTTC.

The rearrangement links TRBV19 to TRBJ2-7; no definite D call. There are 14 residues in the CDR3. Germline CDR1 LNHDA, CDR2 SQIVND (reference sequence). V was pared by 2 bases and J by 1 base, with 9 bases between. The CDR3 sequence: CASSISHGSYEQYF. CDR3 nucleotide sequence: TGTGCCAGTAGTATATCCCACGGTTCCTACGAGCAGTACTTC.

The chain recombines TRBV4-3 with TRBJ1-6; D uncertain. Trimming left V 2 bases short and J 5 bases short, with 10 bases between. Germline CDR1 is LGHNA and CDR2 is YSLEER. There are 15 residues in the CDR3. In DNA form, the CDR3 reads TGCGCCAGCAGCCAAAGAGACGCAAATAATTCACCCCTCCACTTT. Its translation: CASSQRDANNSPLHF.

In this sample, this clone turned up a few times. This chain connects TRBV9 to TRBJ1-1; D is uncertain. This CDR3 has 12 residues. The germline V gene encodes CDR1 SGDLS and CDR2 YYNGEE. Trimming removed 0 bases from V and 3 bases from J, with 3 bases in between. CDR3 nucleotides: TGTGCCAGCAGCGTAGTGGACACTGAAGCTTTCTTT. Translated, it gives CASSVVDTEAFF.

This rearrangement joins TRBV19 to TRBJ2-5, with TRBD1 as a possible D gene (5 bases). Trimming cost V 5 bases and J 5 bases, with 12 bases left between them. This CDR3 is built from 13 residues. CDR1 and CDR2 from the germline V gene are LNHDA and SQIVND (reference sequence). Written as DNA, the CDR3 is TGTGCCAGTAGTGTCCCCCCAGGGGAGACCCAGTACTTC. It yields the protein CASSVPPGETQYF.

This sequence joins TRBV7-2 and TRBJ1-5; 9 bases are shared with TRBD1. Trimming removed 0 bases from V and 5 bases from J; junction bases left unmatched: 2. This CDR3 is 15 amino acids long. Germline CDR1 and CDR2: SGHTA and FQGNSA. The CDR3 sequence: CASSLATGGYQPQHF. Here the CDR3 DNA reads TGTGCCAGCAGCTTAGCCACAGGGGGCTATCAGCCCCAGCATTTT. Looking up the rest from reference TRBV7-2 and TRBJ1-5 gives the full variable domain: GAGVSQSPSNKVTEKGKDVELRCDPISGHTALYWYRQSLGQGLEFLIYFQGNSAPDKSGLPSDRFSAERTGGSVSTLTIQRTQQEDSAVYLCASSLATGGYQPQHFGDGTRLSIL.

The CDR3 DNA follows: TGCGCCAGCAGCCCCGGGACATTCCACGAGCAGTACTTC. Translated: CASSPGTFHEQYF. The chain is built from TRBV5-1 and TRBJ2-7; tentatively, D is TRBD1 (6 bases). Trimming cost V 4 bases and J 5 bases, with 13 bases left between them. This CDR3 is 13 amino acids long. Germline CDR1 and CDR2: SGHRS and YFSETQ.

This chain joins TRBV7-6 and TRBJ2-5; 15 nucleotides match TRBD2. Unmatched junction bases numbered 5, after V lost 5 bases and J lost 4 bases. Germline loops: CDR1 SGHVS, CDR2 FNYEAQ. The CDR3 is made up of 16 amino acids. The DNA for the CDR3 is TGTGCCAGCAGCCGGGGACTAGCGGGAGGACCAGAGACCCAGTACTTC. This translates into CASSRGLAGGPETQYF.

The CDR3: CASSESASGGYNEQFF. The CDR3 bases are TGCGCCAGCAGTGAGTCGGCTAGCGGGGGTTACAATGAGCAGTTCTTC. The chain links TRBV10-1 to TRBJ2-1, with 10 nucleotides matching TRBD2. The V segment lost 0 bases and the J segment 4 bases; nucleotides outside the gene matches: 3. This CDR3 spans 16 amino acids. In germline, CDR1 is WNHNN, CDR2 SYGVQD (reference sequence).

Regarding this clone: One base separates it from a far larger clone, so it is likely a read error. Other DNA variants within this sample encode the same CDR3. The CDR3 region has the DNA TGTGCCAGCAGAGGACAGGGGGACACTGAAGCTTTCTTT. As protein: CASRGQGDTEAFF. The V call is TRBV6-5, the J call TRBJ1-1; 10 bases match TRBD1. Per germline, CDR1 MNHEY and CDR2 SVGAGI. The CDR3 is 13 amino acids. V shed 6 bases and J 3 bases; nucleotides not matched to a gene: 1.

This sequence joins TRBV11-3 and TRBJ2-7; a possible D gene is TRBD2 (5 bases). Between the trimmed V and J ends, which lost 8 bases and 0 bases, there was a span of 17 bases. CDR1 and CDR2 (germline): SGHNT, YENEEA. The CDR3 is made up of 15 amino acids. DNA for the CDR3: TGTGCCAGCCGCACCCCGGACTTTCACTCCTACGAGCAGTACTTC. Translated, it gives CASRTPDFHSYEQYF.